The source of this TCR beta chain is a study of blood T cell repertoires in COVID-19. Study information: T cells, B-cell-depleted T cells, or PBMCs provided the cDNA or gDNA that served as material.

Enrolled during active infection, Seattle patients were then followed longitudinally. Per the original data handling: Amplification with reference gene primers provided the estimates of nucleated cell counts. The data were produced by immunoSEQ multiplex PCR, yet TCRdb's version contains in-frame clones alone and is incomplete. The V and J calls and clone size come from that table; D and trimming were worked out from the DNA. The sample lists roughly 220,000 clones, 70% to 90% occurring once. From germline, CDR1 is LGHDT and CDR2 YNNKEL (reference sequence). The CDR3 is 14 amino acids. Between the trimmed V and J ends, which lost 3 bases and 6 bases, there was a span of 12 bases.

Sequencing input: peripheral blood. The sequence came from a woman in her forties or fifties with COVID-19, enrolled during active disease. The chain employs TRBV3-1 (or the pseudogene TRBV3-2) and TRBJ1-3; D is possibly TRBD1 (5 bases). CDR3 coding DNA: TGTGCCAGCAGCCATTCGGGGGAACAAAACACCATATATTTT. This sequence encodes CASSHSGEQNTIYF.